Listed here is a single T cell receptor beta chain. What it binds is unknown. The sample is drawn from a study of cytomegalovirus exposure and HLA in healthy donors. Regarding the study as a whole: Researchers counted approximately 160 TCR beta chains as cytomegalovirus-associated. According to reports, the classifier identified cytomegalovirus status with high specificity and sensitivity. Rare sequences made up most TCRs, while some public TCRs were found in many donors.

Method: immunoSEQ multiplex PCR; TCRdb's copy keeps in-frame clones and lacks some. The repertoire consists of about 130,000 clones, with 85% to 90% occurring once and the leading ten covering 3% to 4%. V shed 0 bases and J shed 6 bases, with 16 bases lying between them. Germline V gene data show CDR1 as SEHNR and CDR2 as FQNEAQ (reference sequence). The CDR3 is made up of 16 amino acids. The V call is TRBV7-9, the J call TRBJ2-3, with TRBD1 as a possible D gene (6 bases). Material: PBMCs. The source of this sequence is a man aged 25-45 years in good health and CMV-seronegative. The CDR3 nucleotides are TGTGCCAGCAGCTTAGCGTCGGGACAATTTTCGGATACGCAGTATTTT. Protein: CASSLASGQFSDTQYF.